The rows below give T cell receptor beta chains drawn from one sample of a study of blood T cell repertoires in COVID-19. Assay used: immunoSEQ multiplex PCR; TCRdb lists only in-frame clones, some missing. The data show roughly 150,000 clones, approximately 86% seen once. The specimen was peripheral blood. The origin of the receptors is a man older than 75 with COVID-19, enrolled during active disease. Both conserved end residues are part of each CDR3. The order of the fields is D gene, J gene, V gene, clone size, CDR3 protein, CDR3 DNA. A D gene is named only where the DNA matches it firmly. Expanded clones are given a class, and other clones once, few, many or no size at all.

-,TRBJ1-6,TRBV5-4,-,CASSAPDRYSPLHF,TGTGCCAGCAGCGCCCCGGACAGATATTCACCCCTCCACTTT
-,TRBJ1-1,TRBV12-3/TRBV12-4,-,CASTGAHTEAFF,TGTGCCAGCACTGGGGCCCACACTGAAGCTTTCTTT
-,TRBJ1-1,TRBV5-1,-,CASSLRGNTEAFF,TGCGCCAGCAGCTTACGAGGGAACACTGAAGCTTTCTTT
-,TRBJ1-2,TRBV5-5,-,CASSPSEALPRGYTF,TGTGCCAGCAGCCCCAGCGAGGCCCTCCCGCGGGGCTACACCTTC
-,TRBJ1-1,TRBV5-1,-,CASSPTGYPDTEAFF,TGCGCCAGCAGCCCAACAGGGTACCCGGACACTGAAGCTTTCTTT
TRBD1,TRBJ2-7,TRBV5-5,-,CASSSEGTAYEQYF,TGTGCCAGCAGTTCAGAGGGGACAGCCTACGAGCAGTACTTC
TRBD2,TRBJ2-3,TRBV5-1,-,CASSLADGRADTQYF,TGCGCCAGCAGCTTGGCCGACGGGAGGGCAGATACGCAGTATTTT
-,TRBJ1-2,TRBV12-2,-,CASRWDRGLPYGYTF,TGTGCAAGTCGCTGGGACAGGGGCTTACCCTATGGCTACACCTTC
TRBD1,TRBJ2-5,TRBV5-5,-,CASSWDRGREETQYF,TGTGCCAGCAGCTGGGACAGGGGGCGCGAAGAGACCCAGTACTTC
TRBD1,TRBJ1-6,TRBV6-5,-,CASSRTGDRYSPLHF,TGTGCCAGCAGTCGGACAGGGGATCGGTATTCACCCCTCCACTTT
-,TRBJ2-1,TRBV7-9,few,CASSSRSSYNEQFF,TGTGCCAGCAGCTCCCGGAGCTCCTACAATGAGCAGTTCTTC
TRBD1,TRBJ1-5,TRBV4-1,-,CASSQDQTGHQPQHF,TGCGCCAGCAGCCAAGATCAGACAGGGCATCAGCCCCAGCATTTT
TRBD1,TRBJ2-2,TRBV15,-,CATSVQGSGELFF,TGTGCCACCAGCGTACAGGGGTCCGGGGAGCTGTTTTTT
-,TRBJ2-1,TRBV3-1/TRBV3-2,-,CASSRDNEQFF,TGTGCCAGCAGCCGAGACAATGAGCAGTTCTTC
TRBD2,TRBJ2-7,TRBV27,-,CASRLRFGTSGGTPYEQYF,TGTGCCAGCCGACTACGATTCGGGACTAGCGGGGGAACCCCCTACGAGCAGTACTTC
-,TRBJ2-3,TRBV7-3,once,CASSFSSAATDTQYF,TGTGCCAGCAGCTTTTCTAGCGCTGCCACAGATACGCAGTATTTT
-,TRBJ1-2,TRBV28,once,CASSGRINYGYTF,TGTGCCAGCAGTGGCAGGATTAACTATGGCTACACCTTC
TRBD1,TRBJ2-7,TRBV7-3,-,CASSRDRASEQYF,TGTGCCAGCAGCCGGGACAGGGCTAGCGAGCAGTACTTC
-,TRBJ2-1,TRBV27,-,CASSWTGHYNEQFF,TGTGCCAGCAGTTGGACGGGACACTACAATGAGCAGTTCTTC
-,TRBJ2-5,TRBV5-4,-,CASSPGGGGGKETQYF,TGTGCCAGCAGCCCAGGGGGCGGGGGGGGAAAAGAGACCCAGTACTTC
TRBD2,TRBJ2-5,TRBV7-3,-,CASSPGTSGVGGTQYF,TGTGCCAGCAGCCCGGGGACTAGCGGGGTTGGCGGGACCCAGTACTTC
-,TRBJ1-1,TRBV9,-,CASSVAVRGREAEAFF,TGTGCCAGCAGCGTAGCTGTTAGGGGCAGGGAGGCTGAAGCTTTCTTT
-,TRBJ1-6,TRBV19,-,CASTGSGSPLHF,TGTGCCAGTACAGGGTCCGGTTCACCCCTCCACTTT
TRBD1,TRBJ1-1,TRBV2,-,CASRKTGEGSTEAFF,TGTGCCAGCAGAAAGACAGGGGAGGGAAGCACTGAAGCTTTCTTT
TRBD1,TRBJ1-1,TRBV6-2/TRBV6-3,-,CASSPTGTTEAFF,TGTGCCAGCAGCCCGACAGGGACCACTGAAGCTTTCTTT
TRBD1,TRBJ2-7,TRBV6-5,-,CASSDTGTGFNEQYF,TGTGCCAGCAGCGATACCGGGACAGGGTTCAACGAGCAGTACTTC
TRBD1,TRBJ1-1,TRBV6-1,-,CASSERETGKWEAFF,TGTGCCAGCAGTGAAAGGGAGACAGGGAAATGGGAAGCTTTCTTT